This T cell receptor (beta chain) emerged from a study of cytomegalovirus exposure and HLA in healthy donors. This CDR3 comprises 12 residues. Between the trimmed V and J ends, which lost 8 bases and 6 bases, there was a span of 12 bases. The germline gives CDR1 MGHRA, CDR2 YSYEKL. Study conclusions and caveats: An analysis that came later showed most CMV-associated TCR beta chains appearing HLA-restricted. HLA-A and HLA-B allele assignments for most subjects were reportedly predicted accurately using TCR beta sequences. Cytomegalovirus association was assigned to about 180 TCR beta chains.

For this clone: Antigen unknown.

The PCR was carried out with 60 Vbeta primers and 13 Jbeta primers. Clones were sequenced by immunoSEQ multiplex PCR, and TCRdb holds only the in-frame ones, with some missing. The repertoire holds 150,000 to 200,000 clones, with around 80% as singletons. The chain recombines TRBV4-1 with TRBJ2-3, with D possibly TRBD1 on 5 matching bases. The TCR comes from a man younger than 35 in good health and CMV-seronegative. The sequencing input was PBMCs. CDR3 nucleotides: TGCGCCAGCTCAAGGGGCGAGGATACGCAGTATTTT. It encodes CASSRGEDTQYF.